A single T cell receptor (beta chain) is shown here with its context. What it binds is unknown. The data are from a study of cytomegalovirus exposure and HLA in healthy donors. Study results and limitations: TCR sequences were mostly rare, though some public TCRs occurred in many donors.

The CDR3 spans 16 residues. Germline CDR1 reads MNHEY; CDR2 reads SVGAGI. The ends lost 4 bases at V and 0 bases at J; junction bases unmatched: 3. A multiplex PCR was run with 60 Vbeta primers and 13 Jbeta primers. The data were produced by immunoSEQ multiplex PCR, yet TCRdb's version contains in-frame clones alone and is incomplete. This listing includes roughly 200,000 clones. The origin of this receptor is a man in his thirties or forties in good health and CMV-seronegative. The chain joins TRBV6-5 to TRBJ1-3, with TRBD1 matching 10 bases. Sequenced input: PBMCs. CDR3 region: CASSSGQGTSGNTIYF. DNA for the CDR3: TGTGCCAGCAGTTCGGGACAGGGGACCTCTGGAAACACCATATATTTT.